This T cell receptor beta chain stems from a study of Ad26.COV2.S vaccination and SARS-CoV-2 variants. Clones were sequenced by immunoSEQ multiplex PCR, and TCRdb holds only the in-frame ones, with some missing. The repertoire has around 350,000 clones, 80% to 90% of them found once; the top ten carry roughly 3.1%. Treatment noted: around 19 received Ad26.COV2.S at low or high dose, single or two shots; about 5 received placebo; per-sample allocation not given. Sample collection was performed on day 63 after the first vaccine or placebo injection. This Boston cohort included adults aged 18-55 years. What was given as vaccine was an Ad26 vector encoding Wuhan-strain SARS-CoV-2 spike. This CDR3 region has 15 residues. V lost 2 bases and J lost 10; bases outside the gene matches: 8. Germline V lookup: CDR1 MNHEY, CDR2 SVGEGT.

The sequence was obtained from a person between 18 and 60 years old who received the Ad26.COV2.S COVID-19 vaccine or a placebo. This chain uses TRBV6-2 or TRBV6-3 with TRBJ2-1; 10 positions agree with TRBD2. Here the sequenced sample was peripheral blood, taken in a trial of Ad26.COV2.S vaccine versus placebo. The CDR3 nucleotides are TGTGCCAGCAGTTACGGAGCGGGAGGGGCATGGGAGCAGTTCTTC. This translates into CASSYGAGGAWEQFF.